This record covers a single T cell receptor beta chain. This clonotype was observed a few times. Its antigen remains unidentified. Nothing much larger sits one base from this clone, and base qualities are not available. This specimen belongs to a study of T-cell reconstitution after alpha-beta-depleted transplantation in children (dated by TCRdb to about 2016). For the wider study: Using TCR repertoire profiling, the study followed T-cell immune reconstitution in a quantitative way in children after TCRalphabeta/CD19-depleted allogeneic hematopoietic cell transplantation.

The library relied on PCR. Sequencing was performed on an Illumina HiSeq 2500. TCR libraries were prepared with molecular barcoding, using unique molecular identifiers to normalize TCRbeta repertoire quantification. Clones were called with MiXCR by TCRdb after fastp trimmed the public reads at Q25, and only in-frame beta chains were retained. Each CDR3 protein appears once, grouped with its most common genes and DNA. In all, the sample holds 600,000 to 700,000 distinct CDR3 sequences, and 16% of those were seen once. The ten largest clones add up to approximately 1.1% of the sample. From cysteine to phenylalanine, the CDR3 is 15 amino acids long. Only CDR3 DNA is held: 45 bases, read in frame from base 1. The germline V end is reduced by 8 bases and the J end by 2 bases; junction bases left unmatched: 8.

The source is a human donor who donated a stem cell graft to a child with acute myeloid leukemia. The specimen was PBMCs from the stem cell graft donor, collected from the stem cell graft. The V gene is TRBV12-3 or TRBV12-4 and the J gene is TRBJ2-1; 8 middle bases align to TRBD2. CDR3 reads: CASQQPGGPYNEQFF. The DNA sequence is given as TGTGCCAGCCAACAACCGGGGGGGCCCTACAATGAGCAGTTCTTC.